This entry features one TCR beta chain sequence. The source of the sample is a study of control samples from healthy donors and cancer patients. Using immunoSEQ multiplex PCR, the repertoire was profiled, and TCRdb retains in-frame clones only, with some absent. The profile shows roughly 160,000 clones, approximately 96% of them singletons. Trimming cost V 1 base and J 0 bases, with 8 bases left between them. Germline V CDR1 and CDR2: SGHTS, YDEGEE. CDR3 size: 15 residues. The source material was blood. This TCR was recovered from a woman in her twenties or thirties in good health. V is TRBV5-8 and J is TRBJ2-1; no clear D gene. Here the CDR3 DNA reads TGTGCCAGCAGCTTGCGGCCTATCTCCTACAATGAGCAGTTCTTC. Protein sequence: CASSLRPISYNEQFF.